Each of the 22 T cell receptor beta chains below was sequenced from the same sample in a study of tumor and adjacent non-tumor tissue in lung cancer. A modified ARM-PCR protocol with three rounds of nested PCR amplified TCRbeta. TCRdb re-analysed the multiplex PCR reads in MiXCR, keeping a single row per CDR3 protein. Of over 110,000 distinct CDR3 sequences listed, around 61% are singletons. RNA was extracted from bulk tissue without any cell sorting. The sequencing input was lung tumor tissue. Every receptor here comes from a man in his 60s with small cell lung cancer.

For this clonotype: One base away lies a much larger clone, so this may be a sequencing read error. The J gene is TRBJ2-3, the V gene TRBV6-6; D is unresolved. CDR1 and CDR2 (germline): MNHNY, SVGAGI (reference sequence). The CDR3 has 11 residues. CDR3 region: CASRVTDTEYF. CDR3 DNA: TGTGCCAGCAGGGTAACAGATACGGAGTATTTT.

This clonotype has ten or more counts. J is TRBJ1-1 and V is TRBV6-5; D remains ambiguous. The CDR3 spans 11 residues. V was cut by 6 bases and J by 6 bases, with 8 bases left in between. The germline CDR1 and CDR2 sequences are MNHEY and SVGAGI. CDR3 residues: CASRANAEAFF. CDR3 in DNA: TGTGCCAGCAGAGCTAATGCTGAAGCTTTCTTT.

The chain recombines TRBV12-3 or TRBV12-4 with TRBJ1-1, with TRBD1 matching 8 bases. The J segment lost 0 bases and the V segment lost 5 bases, leaving 5 bases of the junction unmatched. This CDR3 is built from 15 residues. The DNA for the CDR3 is TGTGCCAGCAGTCCACGGGGACAGGTGAACACTGAAGCTTTCTTT. This codes for CASSPRGQVNTEAFF.

This chain connects TRBV11-1 to TRBJ2-5, with a tentative D call TRBD2 (5 bases). With 9 bases removed from V and 4 bases from J, the gap between germline ends came to 12 bases. The CDR3 runs to 12 residues. Germline V gene data show CDR1 as SGHAT and CDR2 as FQDESV (reference sequence). The CDR3: CASSETRETQYF. The CDR3 DNA is TGTGCCAGTAGCGAAACTAGAGAGACCCAGTACTTC. The full variable domain, its missing parts supplied by reference TRBV11-1 and TRBJ2-5, is EAEVAQSPRYKITEKSQAVAFWCDPISGHATLYWYRQILGQGPELLVQFQDESVVDDSQLPKDRFSAERLKGVDSTLKIQPAELGDSAMYLCASSETRETQYFGPGTRLLVL.

With regard to this clonotype: The junction departs from the called germline gene at one end, perhaps through a read error. The chain couples TRBV11-2 to TRBJ2-3, with TRBD2 matching over 10 bases. The length of the CDR3 is 16 residues. From germline, CDR1 is SGHAT and CDR2 FQNNGV. Written as DNA, the CDR3 is TGTGCCAGCAGCTTAGTACGAGCGGGAGGGCCAAATACGCACTATTTT. Protein product: CASSLVRAGGPNTHYF.

As to this clonotype: One end of the junction does not line up with germline, which may come from a read error. The chain uses TRBV11-3 and TRBJ1-1, with D perhaps matching TRBD1 (6 bases). There are 13 residues in the CDR3. CDR1 and CDR2 (germline): SGHNT, YENEEA. The CDR3, as DNA: TGTCCCAGCAGCCAAGAAGGGGGCACTGAAGCTTTCTTT. The encoded protein is CPSSQEGGTEAFF.

This chain joins TRBV12-3 or TRBV12-4 and TRBJ1-2, with D possibly being TRBD1 (6 bases). The CDR3 is 14 residues long. V gave up 11 bases and J gave up 1 base, with 17 bases separating them. CDR3 sequence reads: CAAGGTMNNYGYTF. The CDR3 region has the DNA TGTGCCGCGGGAGGGACAATGAATAACTATGGCTACACCTTC.

This chain connects TRBV4-1 to TRBJ1-1; D gene ambiguous. CDR1 MGHRA and CDR2 YSYEKL come from the germline V gene. V dropped 3 bases and J dropped 3 bases, with 8 bases sitting between them. CDR3 size: 13 residues. In nucleotides, the CDR3 is TGCGCCAGCAGCCAGGATCCGGACACTGAAGCTTTCTTT. It yields the protein CASSQDPDTEAFF.

This clonotype appeared a few times. A much more abundant neighbour one base away suggests this may be a read error. The chain employs TRBV5-1 and TRBJ2-1, with 8 bases that match TRBD2. Germline V gives CDR1 SGHRS, CDR2 YFSETQ. The CDR3 is 18 residues long. CDR3 coding DNA: TGCGTCAGCAGCTTGGACAGCATTATAGCGGGAAGCTGGAATGAGCAGTTCTTC. Translation: CVSSLDSIIAGSWNEQFF.

The table lists this clonotype with a count of one. One base away lies a much larger clone, so this may be a sequencing read error. This chain uses TRBV20-1 with TRBJ1-1, with 7 bases lining up with TRBD1. The length of the CDR3 is 13 residues. CDR1 is DFQATT and CDR2 is SNEGSKA in the germline V gene (reference sequence). Trimming at V came to 2 bases and at J to 7 bases, leaving 7 bases not matched to a gene. The CDR3 coding sequence is TGCAGTGCTAGACTGGACAGGAGAAGTGAAGCTTTCTTT. This gives the protein CSARLDRRSEAFF.

About this clonotype: It is likely a read error, because the conserved phenylalanine at the end of the CDR3 is missing. The DNA is omitted, as the CDR3 cannot be located on it reliably, and the CDR3 follows TCRdb's listing. This chain connects TRBV12-3 or TRBV12-4 to TRBJ2-1; no check of the table's D call, TRBD2, against the DNA was made. The CDR3 is 13 amino acids in total, end residues counted. The CDR3 is CASNRESGNEQFL.

Comments on this clonotype: Relative to the germline gene, one junction end is altered; a read error may explain this. The rearrangement links TRBV20-1 to TRBJ2-6; D possibly uses TRBD1 or TRBD2 (5 bases each). In germline, CDR1 is DFQATT, CDR2 SNEGSKA (reference sequence). This CDR3 has 16 amino acids. Written as DNA, the CDR3 is TGCAGTGCTAGGCGCGCGGGCAACTCTGGGGCCAACGTCCGGACTTTC. This encodes CSARRAGNSGANVRTF.

This clonotype was detected ten times or more. The chain employs TRBV6-1 and TRBJ2-1, with 8 bases identical to TRBD2. The germline CDR1 and CDR2 sequences are MNHNS and SASEGT. Trimming took 6 bases from V and 3 from J; bases not matched to a gene: 10. This CDR3 has 16 residues. The chain's CDR3 is CASRGKSGRVYNEQFF. DNA of the CDR3: TGTGCCAGCAGGGGTAAATCCGGGAGGGTCTACAATGAGCAGTTCTTC.

The V gene is TRBV20-1, the J gene TRBJ1-2, with TRBD1 identical over 11 bases. With 6 bases clipped from V and 1 base from J, the junction kept 10 bases outside the gene matches. This CDR3 contains 16 residues. Germline V gene data show CDR1 as DFQATT and CDR2 as SNEGSKA (reference sequence). This CDR3 is CSAKDRGRGFNYGYTF. DNA of the CDR3: TGCAGTGCAAAGGACAGGGGGCGCGGGTTTAACTATGGCTACACCTTC.

Regarding this clonotype: The junction departs from germline at one end; a sequencing error may be responsible. The gene calls are TRBV11-2 and TRBJ2-1; a possible D gene is TRBD2 (6 bases). The CDR3 spans 13 residues. Germline V gene sequence: CDR1 SGHAT, CDR2 FQNNGV. CDR3 sequence: CANSLRLVYGQFF. CDR3 nucleotide sequence: TGTGCCAACAGCCTCCGACTAGTCTATGGGCAGTTCTTC. The full variable domain, its missing parts supplied by reference TRBV11-2 and TRBJ2-1, is EAGVAQSPRYKIIEKRQSVAFWCNPISGHATLYWYQQILGQGPKLLIQFQNNGVVDDSQLPKDRFSAERLKGVDSTLKIQPAKLEDSAVYLCANSLRLVYGQFFGPGTRLTVL.

CDR3 in DNA: TGCAGTGCTAGGGGGACAGGGCAGGAGGTCCAGTACTTC. Its translation: CSARGTGQEVQYF. V and J are TRBV20-1 and TRBJ2-5, with 9 nucleotides matching TRBD1. This CDR3 has 13 amino acids. Per the germline V gene, CDR1 is DFQATT and CDR2 is SNEGSKA (reference sequence). The ends lost 3 bases at V and 10 bases at J; junction bases unmatched: 9.

The CDR3 coding sequence is TGTGCCAGCATCGCACCAGGGGCCGGGATCGGGGAGCTGTTTTTT. It translates to CASIAPGAGIGELFF. The gene calls are TRBV6-5 and TRBJ2-2; D is possibly TRBD1 (6 bases). This CDR3 is built from 15 residues. Germline V CDR1 and CDR2: MNHEY, SVGAGI. The V end was cut by 7 bases, the J end by 7 bases, with 19 bases between.

This clonotype was seen repeatedly, ten times or more. The chain has TRBV29-1 and TRBJ2-5, with no clear D. The germline V gene has CDR1 SQVTM and CDR2 ANQGSEA. The V and J ends lost 4 bases and 5 bases respectively, with 8 bases between them. This CDR3 is 11 amino acids long. CDR3 bases: TGCAGCGTTGTGGAGTGGGAGACCCAGTACTTC. It codes for CSVVEWETQYF.

For this clonotype: Here the CDR3 omits its conserved ending phenylalanine or tryptophan, so a read error is the likely source. This chain uses TRBV14 with TRBJ2-5, with TRBD2 matching 13 bases. This CDR3 has 16 amino acids. Germline CDR1 SGHDN, CDR2 FVKESK. V shed 4 bases, J shed 4 bases, and the junction held 6 bases outside the gene matches. The CDR3 here is CASSRGLAGVGETQYY. As DNA, the CDR3 is TGTGCCAGCAGCCGTGGACTAGCGGGGGTGGGAGAGACCCAGTACTAC.

This clonotype showed up many times. The chain is built from TRBV12-3 or TRBV12-4 and TRBJ2-1; 8 bases line up with TRBD2. V was pared by 5 bases and J by 7 bases, with 7 bases of the junction left unmatched. This CDR3 comprises 14 residues. The CDR3 sequence: CASSRLALRNEQFF. DNA for the CDR3: TGTGCCAGCAGTCGACTAGCGTTGAGGAATGAGCAGTTCTTC.

The V gene is TRBV20-1, the J gene TRBJ2-3, with 7 bases that match TRBD1. CDR1 is DFQATT, CDR2 SNEGSKA, per germline (reference sequence). After removal of 2 bases from V and 5 bases from J, the junction contained 10 bases not matched to a gene. The CDR3 has 15 residues. Here the CDR3 reads CSARRPGGEVDTQYF. The CDR3 nucleotides read TGCAGTGCTAGAAGGCCAGGGGGAGAGGTAGATACGCAGTATTTT.

The chain links TRBV5-6 to TRBJ2-7; 7 nucleotides match TRBD1. The V gene's germline CDR1 is SGHDT and CDR2 YYEEEE. V gave up 1 base and J gave up 5 bases; unmatched junction bases: 12. The CDR3 spans 16 residues. As DNA, the CDR3 is TGTGCCAGCAGCTTGCCGGCCGGGACAGTAACCCACGAGCAGTACTTC. Translated: CASSLPAGTVTHEQYF.